The clone carrying this T cell receptor (beta chain) was counted ten times or more. Germline values: CDR1 ENHRY, CDR2 SYGVKD. The CDR3 covers 14 residues. The V and J ends lost 5 bases and 4 bases, in that order; junction bases with no gene match: 7. These data originate in a study of early T cells in non-severe SARS-CoV-2 infection. Via MiXCR, TCRdb re-called the 5' RACE reads, giving one row per CDR3 protein. Found here are tens of thousands of distinct CDR3 sequences, over 5% of them singletons; the top ten hold more than 4.5%. This receptor was identified in an adult who was a healthcare worker with PCR-confirmed SARS-CoV-2 infection or an uninfected control (not recorded which). The V and J genes are TRBV10-3 and TRBJ2-7; 8 nucleotides agree with TRBD1. Source material: whole blood. In DNA form, the CDR3 reads TGTGCCATCAGTAGGGGTCGACAGGGGTACGAGCAGTACTTC. This translates into CAISRGRQGYEQYF.